Given below is one T cell receptor (beta chain) in context. Its target is not known. This record comes from a study of T cell responses to AZD1222 COVID-19 vaccine. CDR1 is KGHSH, CDR2 LQKENI, per germline. Trimming cost V 1 base and J 6 bases, with 19 bases left between them. The CDR3 runs 16 residues. Assay: immunoSEQ multiplex PCR; the TCRdb copy retains only in-frame clones and omits some. The sample lists about 48,000 clones, 65% to 90% occurring once. Findings and caveats of the study: Females outnumbered males among donors, who were mostly white British; clonal diversity was possibly underestimated. Sampling captured repertoires only after the peak T cell response. Only 6 or 7 AZD1222 recipients tested seropositive at baseline. Spike-wide vaccine-associated CD4 TCRs dominated at 160-218 and 743-854.

Sequences were derived from peripheral blood, sampled 28 days after the second AZD1222 dose. The sequence was collected from an adult who received the AZD1222 COVID-19 vaccine. V is TRBV18 and J is TRBJ2-7; a possible D gene is TRBD2 (6 bases). CDR3 loop: CASSPHSGTDSPEQYF. The DNA of the CDR3 is TGTGCCAGCTCACCACATTCCGGGACTGACTCCCCCGAGCAGTACTTC.